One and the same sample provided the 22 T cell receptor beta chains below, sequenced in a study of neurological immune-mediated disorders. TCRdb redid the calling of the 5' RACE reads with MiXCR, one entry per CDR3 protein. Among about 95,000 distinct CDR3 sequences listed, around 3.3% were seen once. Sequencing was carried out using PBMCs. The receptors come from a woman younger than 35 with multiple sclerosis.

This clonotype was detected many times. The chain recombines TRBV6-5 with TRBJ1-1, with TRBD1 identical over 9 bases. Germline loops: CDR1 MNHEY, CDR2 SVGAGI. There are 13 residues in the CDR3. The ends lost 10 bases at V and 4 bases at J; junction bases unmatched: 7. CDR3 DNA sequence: TGTGCCACCCGAAACAGGGGGCTCACTGAAGCTTTCTTT. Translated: CATRNRGLTEAFF.

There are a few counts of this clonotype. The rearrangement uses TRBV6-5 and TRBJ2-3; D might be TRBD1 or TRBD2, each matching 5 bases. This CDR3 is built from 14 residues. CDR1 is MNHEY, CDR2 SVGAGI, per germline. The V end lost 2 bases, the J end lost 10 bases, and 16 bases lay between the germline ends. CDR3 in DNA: TGTGCCAGCAGTTACCGGGACCCTGGGGATGCGCAGTATTTT. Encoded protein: CASSYRDPGDAQYF.

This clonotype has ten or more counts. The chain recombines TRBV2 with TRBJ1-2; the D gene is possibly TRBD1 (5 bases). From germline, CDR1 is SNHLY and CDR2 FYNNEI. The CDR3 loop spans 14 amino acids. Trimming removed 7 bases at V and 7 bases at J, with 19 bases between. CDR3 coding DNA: TGTGCCAGCAATGCAGGCCCCTTCACAGGTGGCTACACCTTC. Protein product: CASNAGPFTGGYTF.

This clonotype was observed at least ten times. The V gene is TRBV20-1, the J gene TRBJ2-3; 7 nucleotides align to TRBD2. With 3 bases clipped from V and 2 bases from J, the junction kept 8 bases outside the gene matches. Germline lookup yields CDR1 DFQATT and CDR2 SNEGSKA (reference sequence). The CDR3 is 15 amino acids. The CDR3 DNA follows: TGCAGTGCTAGCGGTGCTAGCGGTTACACAGATACGCAGTATTTT. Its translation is CSASGASGYTDTQYF.

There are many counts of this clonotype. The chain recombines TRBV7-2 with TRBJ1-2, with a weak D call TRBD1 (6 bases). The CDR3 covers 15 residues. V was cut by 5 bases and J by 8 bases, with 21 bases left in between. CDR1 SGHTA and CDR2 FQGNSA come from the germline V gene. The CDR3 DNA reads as TGTGCCAGCAGCCCCCCGACAGGAGGCGAACGGGGCTACACCTTC. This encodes CASSPPTGGERGYTF.

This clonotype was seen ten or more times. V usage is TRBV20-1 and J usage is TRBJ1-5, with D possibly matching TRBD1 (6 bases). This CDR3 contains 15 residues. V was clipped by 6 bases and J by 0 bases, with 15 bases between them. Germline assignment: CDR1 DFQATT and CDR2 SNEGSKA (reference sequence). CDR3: CSAPPRGHSNQPQHF. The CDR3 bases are TGCAGTGCGCCTCCGCGGGGGCATAGCAATCAGCCCCAGCATTTT.

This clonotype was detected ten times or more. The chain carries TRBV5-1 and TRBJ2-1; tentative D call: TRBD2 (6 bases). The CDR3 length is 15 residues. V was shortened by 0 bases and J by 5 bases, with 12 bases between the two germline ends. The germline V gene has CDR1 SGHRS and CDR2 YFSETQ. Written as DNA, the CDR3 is TGCGCCAGCAGCTTGGGTAGCGGCGGCCACAATGAGCAGTTCTTC. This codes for CASSLGSGGHNEQFF.

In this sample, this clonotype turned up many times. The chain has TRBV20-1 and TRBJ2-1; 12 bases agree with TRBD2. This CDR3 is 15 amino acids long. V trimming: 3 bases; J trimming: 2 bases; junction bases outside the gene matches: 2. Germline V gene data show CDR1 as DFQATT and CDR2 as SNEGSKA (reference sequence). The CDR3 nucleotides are TGCAGTGCTAGGTCTAGCGGGGGGGCCTACAATGAGCAGTTCTTC. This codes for CSARSSGGAYNEQFF.

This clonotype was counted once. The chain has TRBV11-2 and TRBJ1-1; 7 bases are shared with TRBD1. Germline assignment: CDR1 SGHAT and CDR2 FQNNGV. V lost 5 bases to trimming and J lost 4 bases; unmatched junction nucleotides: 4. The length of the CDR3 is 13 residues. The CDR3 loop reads CASSLRQGTEAFF. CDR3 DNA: TGTGCCAGCAGCCTTCGACAGGGCACTGAAGCTTTCTTT.

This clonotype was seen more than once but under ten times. CDR3 DNA sequence: TGCGCCAGCAGCCCCAGAAGCGGGGGACCAGGTCCTATGAACACTGAAGCTTTCTTT. Translated: CASSPRSGGPGPMNTEAFF. The chain couples TRBV4-1 to TRBJ1-1; a weak D match, TRBD1 (5 bases). Germline V gene sequence: CDR1 MGHRA, CDR2 YSYEKL. The V gene lost 4 bases and the J gene lost 0 bases, with 24 bases spanning the gap. CDR3 length: 19 amino acids.

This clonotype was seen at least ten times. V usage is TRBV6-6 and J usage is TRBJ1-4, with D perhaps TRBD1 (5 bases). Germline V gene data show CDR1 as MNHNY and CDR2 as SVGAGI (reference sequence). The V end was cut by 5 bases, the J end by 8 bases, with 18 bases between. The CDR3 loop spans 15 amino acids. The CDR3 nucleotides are TGTGCCAGCAGTGGAGTCGGGACCCGCGGGGAAAAACTGTTTTTT. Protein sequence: CASSGVGTRGEKLFF.

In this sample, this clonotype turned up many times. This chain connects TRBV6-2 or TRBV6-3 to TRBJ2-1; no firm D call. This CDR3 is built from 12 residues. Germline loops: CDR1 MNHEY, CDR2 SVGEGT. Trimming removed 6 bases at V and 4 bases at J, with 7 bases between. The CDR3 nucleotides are TGTGCCAGCAGACCGAATTACAATGAGCAGTTCTTC. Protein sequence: CASRPNYNEQFF.

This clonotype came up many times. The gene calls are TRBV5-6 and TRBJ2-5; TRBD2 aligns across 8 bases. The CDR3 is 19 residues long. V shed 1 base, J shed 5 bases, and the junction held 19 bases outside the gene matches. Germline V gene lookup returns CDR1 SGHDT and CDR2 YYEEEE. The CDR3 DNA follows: TGTGCCAGCAGCTTGAAGATGCGACTAGCGACAGGCGGACGGGAGACCCAGTACTTC. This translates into CASSLKMRLATGGRETQYF.

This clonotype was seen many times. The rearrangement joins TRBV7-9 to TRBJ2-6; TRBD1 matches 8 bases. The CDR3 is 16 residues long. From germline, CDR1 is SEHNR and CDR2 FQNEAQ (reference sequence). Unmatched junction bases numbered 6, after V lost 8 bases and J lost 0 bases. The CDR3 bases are TGTGCCAGCCAAGACAGGGGAGGCTCTGGGGCCAACGTCCTGACTTTC. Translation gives CASQDRGGSGANVLTF.

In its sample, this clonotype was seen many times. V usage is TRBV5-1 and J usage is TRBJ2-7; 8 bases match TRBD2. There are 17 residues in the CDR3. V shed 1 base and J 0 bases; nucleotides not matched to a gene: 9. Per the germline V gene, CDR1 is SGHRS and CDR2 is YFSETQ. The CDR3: CASSLFRRREDSYEQYF. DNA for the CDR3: TGCGCCAGCAGCTTGTTTAGGAGGCGGGAGGACTCCTACGAGCAGTACTTC.

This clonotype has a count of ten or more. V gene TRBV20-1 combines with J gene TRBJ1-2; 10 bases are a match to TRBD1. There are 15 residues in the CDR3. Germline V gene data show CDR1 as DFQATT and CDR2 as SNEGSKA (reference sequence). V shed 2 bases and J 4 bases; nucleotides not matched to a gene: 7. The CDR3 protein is CSARPTGGLGYGYTF. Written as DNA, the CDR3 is TGCAGTGCTAGACCGACAGGGGGCTTAGGCTATGGCTACACCTTC.

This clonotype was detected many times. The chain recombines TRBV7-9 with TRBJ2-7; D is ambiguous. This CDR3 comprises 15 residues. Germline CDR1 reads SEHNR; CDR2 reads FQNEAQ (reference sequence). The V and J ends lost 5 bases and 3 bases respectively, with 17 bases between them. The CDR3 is CASSPPGQSNYEQYF. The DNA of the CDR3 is TGTGCCAGCAGCCCACCTGGGCAGTCAAACTACGAGCAGTACTTC.

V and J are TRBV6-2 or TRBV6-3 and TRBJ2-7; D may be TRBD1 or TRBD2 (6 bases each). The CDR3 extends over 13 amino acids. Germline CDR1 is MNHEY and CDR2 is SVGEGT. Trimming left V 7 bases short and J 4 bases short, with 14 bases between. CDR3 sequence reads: CASTPGALYEQYF. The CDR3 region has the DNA TGTGCCAGCACCCCGGGGGCACTATACGAGCAGTACTTC.

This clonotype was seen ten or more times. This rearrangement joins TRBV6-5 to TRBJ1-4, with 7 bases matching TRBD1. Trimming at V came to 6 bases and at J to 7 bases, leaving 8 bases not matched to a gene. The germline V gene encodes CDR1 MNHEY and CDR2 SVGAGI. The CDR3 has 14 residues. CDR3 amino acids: CASSQGGQGEKLFF. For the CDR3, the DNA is TGTGCCAGCAGCCAGGGGGGCCAAGGTGAAAAACTGTTTTTT.

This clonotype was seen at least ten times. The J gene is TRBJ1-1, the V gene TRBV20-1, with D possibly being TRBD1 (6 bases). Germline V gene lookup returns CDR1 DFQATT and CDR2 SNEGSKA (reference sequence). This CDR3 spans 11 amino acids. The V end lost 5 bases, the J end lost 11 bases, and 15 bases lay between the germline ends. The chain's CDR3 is CSAPDRSSAFF. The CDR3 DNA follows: TGCAGTGCTCCCGACAGGTCCTCGGCTTTCTTT.

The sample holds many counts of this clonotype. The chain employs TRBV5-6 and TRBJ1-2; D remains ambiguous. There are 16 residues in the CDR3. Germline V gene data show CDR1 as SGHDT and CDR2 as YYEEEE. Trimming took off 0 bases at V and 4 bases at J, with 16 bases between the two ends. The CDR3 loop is CASSLALMQEGYGYTF. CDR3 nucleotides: TGTGCCAGCAGCTTGGCGCTTATGCAGGAGGGCTATGGCTACACCTTC.

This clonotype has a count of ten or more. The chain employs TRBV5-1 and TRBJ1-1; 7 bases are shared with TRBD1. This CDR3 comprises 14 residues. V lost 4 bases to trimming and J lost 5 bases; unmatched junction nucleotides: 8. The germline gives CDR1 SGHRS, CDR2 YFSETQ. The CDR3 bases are TGCGCCAGCAGCGGCCAGGGGGGAGTTACTGAAGCTTTCTTT. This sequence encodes CASSGQGGVTEAFF.